The rows below give T cell receptor beta chains drawn from one sample of a study of blood T cell repertoires in COVID-19. The method was immunoSEQ multiplex PCR; TCRdb's version includes in-frame clones alone and lacks a portion of them. This sample has roughly 180,000 clones, with 85% to 90% found just once. The sequencing sample was made of peripheral blood. All receptors come from a woman aged 60-75 years with acute or convalescent COVID-19. CDR3s include the opening cysteine and the closing phenylalanine or tryptophan. Each record gives: J gene, V gene, clone size, D gene, CDR3 DNA, CDR3 protein. The D gene is left open where the match is weak. Size tells how often a clone was seen (once, few, many) or the class of an expanded clone, and some rows leave it out.

>TRBJ2-7|TRBV6-2/TRBV6-3|NA|NA
TGTGCCAGCAGTTACCTCTACGAGCAGTACTTC
CASSYLYEQYF
>TRBJ2-3|TRBV27|few|NA
TGTGCCAGCAGGTTAGGTGGCAGGGCAACAGATACGCAGTATTTT
CASRLGGRATDTQYF
>TRBJ1-2|TRBV19|NA|NA
TGTGCCAGTAGTAATTTCGACAGGCGAAAAGTTTCGTACACCTTC
CASSNFDRRKVSYTF
>TRBJ1-1|TRBV5-8|once|NA
TGTGCCAGCAGCTTTCTGGGACTTGAAGCTTTCTTT
CASSFLGLEAFF
>TRBJ1-1|TRBV5-1|NA|TRBD1
TGCGCCAGCAGCTGGGACAGCCCCTCCATGAACACTGAAGCTTTCTTT
CASSWDSPSMNTEAFF
>TRBJ1-2|TRBV3-1/TRBV3-2|NA|NA
TGTGCCAGCAGCCAAGATGGCCCAGGGTACGGCTACACCTTC
CASSQDGPGYGYTF
>TRBJ2-6|TRBV6-5|once|NA
TGTGCCAGCAGTTACCTCTCCGGGGCCAACGTCCTGACTTTC
CASSYLSGANVLTF
>TRBJ1-1|TRBV5-1|NA|TRBD1
TGCGCCAGCAGCTTCCAGGGGGCCGGGAACACTGAAGCTTTCTTT
CASSFQGAGNTEAFF
>TRBJ1-5|TRBV6-6|few|TRBD1
TGTGCCAGCAGTTTTCGACAGGGGGCGCAGAATCAGCCCCAGCATTTT
CASSFRQGAQNQPQHF
>TRBJ2-3|TRBV24-1|NA|NA
TGTGCCACCTCCGGGACCAGGGGAGATACGCAGTATTTT
CATSGTRGDTQYF
>TRBJ1-3|TRBV6-5|NA|TRBD1
TGTGCCAGCAGTTACTCAGACAGGGGTGGAAACACCATATATTTT
CASSYSDRGGNTIYF
>TRBJ1-5|TRBV19|NA|NA
TGTGCCAGTAGTCGTACAGGAGTTGGAAATCAGCCCCAGCATTTT
CASSRTGVGNQPQHF
>TRBJ2-3|TRBV10-3|NA|TRBD2
TGTGCCATCAGGGGAGGGCTGAGCACAGATACGCAGTATTTT
CAIRGGLSTDTQYF